The 3 T cell receptor beta chains listed next were all sequenced from one sample in a study of T cell clonotyping in hematopoietic cell transplantation. Libraries were prepared by immunoSEQ multiplex PCR; TCRdb keeps only in-frame clonotypes and omits some of them. The sample contains 15,000 to 20,000 clones, around 85% of which appear only once. Specimen: peripheral blood mononuclear cells. All receptors come from a woman in her thirties or forties in good health. Some clones in this sample may be carry-over from other donors' samples.

V and J are TRBV6-5 and TRBJ2-7; perhaps TRBD2 as D (5 bases). V was clipped by 2 bases and J by 0 bases, with 8 bases between them. Per the germline V gene, CDR1 is MNHEY and CDR2 is SVGAGI. This CDR3 region has 14 residues. CDR3: CASSYSGGSYEQYF. CDR3 DNA: TGTGCCAGCAGTTACAGCGGCGGCTCCTACGAGCAGTACTTC.

This clone was detected once. V and J are TRBV7-3 and TRBJ2-3; the D is unclear. In germline, CDR1 is SGHTA, CDR2 FQGTGA. There are 12 residues in the CDR3. Trimming stripped 2 bases from V and 7 bases from J, with 7 bases between. The CDR3 DNA is TGTGCCAGCAGCTTAGATACCAATACGCAGTATTTT. Residues: CASSLDTNTQYF.

The rearrangement joins TRBV28 to TRBJ2-5; D is unresolved. There are 13 residues in the CDR3. V was cut by 5 bases and J by 10 bases, with 17 bases left in between. From germline, CDR1 is MDHEN and CDR2 SYDVKM. CDR3 loop: CASSPRGTDDQYF. DNA for the CDR3: TGTGCCAGCAGTCCCCGAGGCACAGACGACCAGTACTTC.